These 10 T cell receptor beta chains share one sample of origin, sequenced in a study of response to subunit inactivated influenza vaccine. TCRdb recomputed calls from the RT-PCR reads with MiXCR, one row per CDR3 protein. This sample has about 500,000 distinct CDR3 sequences, with 10% to 15% found just once. Sequenced here: PBMCs from blood, sampled about 40 days after vaccination. These receptors were obtained from a man between 45 and 60 years old who received an inactivated influenza vaccine.

This clonotype was counted many times. This chain connects TRBV12-3 or TRBV12-4 to TRBJ1-2; no reliable D call. Trimming removed 3 bases from V and 3 bases from J, with 8 bases in between. This CDR3 comprises 13 residues. The DNA of the CDR3 is TGTGCCAGCAGTTTGGACGGATACTATGGCTACACCTTC. It yields the protein CASSLDGYYGYTF.

This clonotype was observed at least ten times. The chain carries TRBV7-9 and TRBJ1-5, with unresolved D. Germline V gene data show CDR1 as SEHNR and CDR2 as FQNEAQ (reference sequence). The CDR3 is 14 amino acids. V was shortened by 3 bases and J by 6 bases, with 12 bases between the two germline ends. CDR3 protein: CASSFGGVSQPQHF. CDR3 sequence (DNA): TGTGCCAGCAGCTTCGGCGGGGTTTCTCAGCCCCAGCATTTT.

This rearrangement joins TRBV7-2 to TRBJ2-7, with 7 bases matching TRBD2. The CDR3 runs 13 residues. Trimming cost V 1 base and J 6 bases; bases outside gene matches: 3. CDR1 and CDR2 from the germline V gene are SGHTA and FQGNSA. CDR3 amino acids: CASSLGGSLEQYF. The CDR3 DNA reads as TGTGCCAGCAGCTTAGGCGGGAGCCTCGAGCAGTACTTC.

This clonotype was seen many times. The chain combines TRBV5-6 with TRBJ1-2; no firm D call. The germline V and J ends were trimmed by 7 bases and 0 bases, with 10 bases remaining between them. This CDR3 is built from 13 residues. Per germline, CDR1 SGHDT and CDR2 YYEEEE. The CDR3 DNA reads as TGTGCCAGCGTAAGATCTTCTAACTATGGCTACACCTTC. Translating gives CASVRSSNYGYTF.

This clonotype has only a few counts. The chain combines TRBV27 with TRBJ2-7, with D perhaps TRBD1 (5 bases). CDR1 and CDR2 (germline): MNHEY, SMNVEV (reference sequence). The length of the CDR3 is 14 residues. V shed 2 bases and J shed 6 bases, with 14 bases lying between them. CDR3 in DNA: TGTGCCAGCAGTTTAAGGGGATTGCTCGTCGAGCAGTACTTC. Translated: CASSLRGLLVEQYF.

This clonotype was seen a handful of times. J is TRBJ1-1 and V is TRBV28; tentative D call: TRBD1 (5 bases). Germline CDR1 and CDR2: MDHEN and SYDVKM. CDR3 size: 15 residues. V lost 1 base, J lost 5 bases, and 14 bases lay in between. The CDR3 sequence is CASSLFLGGQTEAFF. DNA for the CDR3: TGTGCCAGCAGTTTATTCTTGGGGGGTCAAACTGAAGCTTTCTTT.

This clonotype was found a few times. This chain connects TRBV7-2 to TRBJ2-1; 10 bases match TRBD1. V was pared by 4 bases and J by 6 bases, with 6 bases of the junction left unmatched. From germline, CDR1 is SGHTA and CDR2 FQGNSA. This CDR3 comprises 15 residues. CDR3 loop: CASSSGQGFANEQFF. CDR3 in DNA: TGTGCCAGCAGCTCGGGACAGGGGTTCGCCAATGAGCAGTTCTTC.

The chain has TRBV19 and TRBJ2-3; perhaps TRBD2 as D (5 bases). The germline V and J ends were trimmed by 5 bases and 5 bases, with 23 bases remaining between them. CDR3 length: 17 residues. From germline, CDR1 is LNHDA and CDR2 SQIVND (reference sequence). The chain's CDR3 is CASSGGDREHQGDTQYF. DNA for the CDR3: TGTGCCAGTAGTGGAGGTGACCGGGAACACCAAGGAGATACGCAGTATTTT.

This clonotype showed up many times. The chain couples TRBV4-2 to TRBJ2-1, with 7 bases identical to TRBD1. The CDR3 runs 17 residues. The germline V gene has CDR1 LGHNA and CDR2 YNFKEQ. After removal of 2 bases from V and 0 bases from J, the junction contained 7 bases not matched to a gene. CDR3 amino acids: CASSQPSGQRSYNEQFF. Here the CDR3 DNA reads TGTGCCAGCAGCCAACCTTCGGGACAGCGCTCCTACAATGAGCAGTTCTTC.

The table lists this clonotype with a few counts. V and J are TRBV29-1 and TRBJ2-1; D unresolved. Per germline, CDR1 SQVTM and CDR2 ANQGSEA. The CDR3 extends over 17 amino acids. The V gene lost 3 bases and the J gene lost 0 bases, with 18 bases spanning the gap. The CDR3 reads CSVELSEIPISYNEQFF. CDR3 nucleotide sequence: TGCAGCGTTGAGTTGTCCGAGATCCCCATCTCCTACAATGAGCAGTTCTTC.